The 3 T cell receptor beta chains presented below share a single source sample, sequenced in a study of cytomegalovirus exposure and HLA in healthy donors. PCR used 60 Vbeta primers and 13 Jbeta primers. Profiled with immunoSEQ multiplex PCR; TCRdb holds only in-frame clones, not every one. The sample yields about 67,000 clones, of which the top ten take up 4.5% to 6.5%. Sequenced sample: PBMCs. The receptors were gathered from a woman aged 35 to 49 in good health and CMV-seropositive.

The V and J genes are TRBV11-3 and TRBJ2-7; TRBD1 is a possible D gene (7 bases). The CDR3 extends over 15 amino acids. Trimming took 1 base from V and 3 from J, leaving 13 bases between them. Germline values: CDR1 SGHNT, CDR2 YENEEA. CDR3: CASSLGAGGNYEQYF. For the CDR3, the DNA is TGTGCCAGCAGCTTAGGCGCAGGGGGGAACTACGAGCAGTACTTC. The full variable domain, in which reference TRBV11-3 and TRBJ2-7 provide the parts outside the CDR3, is EAGVVQSPRYKIIEKKQPVAFWCNPISGHNTLYWYLQNLGQGPELLIRYENEEAVDDSQLPKDRFSAERLKGVDSTLKIQPAELGDSAVYLCASSLGAGGNYEQYFGPGTRLTVT.

V and J are TRBV1 and TRBJ2-1; TRBD1, the D gene given by the table, was not confirmed from the DNA. TRBV1 is designated a pseudogene. This CDR3 contains 22 residues. In DNA form, the CDR3 reads TGCACCAGCAGCCAAGATGGGCCGCCGGGACAGGGGGCGGCCGTAAGGGACTATGAGCAGTTCTTC. This codes for CTSSQDGPPGQGAAVRDYEQFF.

The chain is built from TRBV29-1 and TRBJ1-1, with a possible D match to TRBD1 (6 bases). Trimming left V 1 base short and J 6 bases short, with 12 bases between. CDR3 length equals 13 residues. Looked up from germline, CDR1 is SQVTM and CDR2 is ANQGSEA. This chain's CDR3 is CSVEGNRDSEAFF. As DNA, the CDR3 is TGCAGCGTTGAAGGAAACAGGGATTCTGAAGCTTTCTTT.